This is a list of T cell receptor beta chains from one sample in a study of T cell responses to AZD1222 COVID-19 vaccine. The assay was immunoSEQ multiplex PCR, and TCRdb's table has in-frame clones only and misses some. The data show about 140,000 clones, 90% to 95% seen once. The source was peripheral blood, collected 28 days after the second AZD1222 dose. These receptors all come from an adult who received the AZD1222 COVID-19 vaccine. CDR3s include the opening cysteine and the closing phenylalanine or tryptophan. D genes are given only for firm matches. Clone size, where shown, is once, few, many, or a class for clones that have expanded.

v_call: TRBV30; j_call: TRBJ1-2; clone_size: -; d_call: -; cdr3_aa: CAWIPLRINYGYTF; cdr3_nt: TGTGCCTGGATCCCGTTGCGGATTAACTATGGCTACACCTTC
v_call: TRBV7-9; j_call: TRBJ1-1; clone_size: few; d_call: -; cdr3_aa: CASSLAGGNTEAFF; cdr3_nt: TGTGCCAGCAGCTTAGCTGGGGGGAACACTGAAGCTTTCTTT
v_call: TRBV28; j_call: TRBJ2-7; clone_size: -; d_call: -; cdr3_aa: CASGRTGGSYEQYF; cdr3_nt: TGTGCCAGCGGAAGAACCGGGGGCTCCTACGAGCAGTACTTC
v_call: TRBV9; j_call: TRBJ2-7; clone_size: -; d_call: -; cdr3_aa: CASSDRAQSPEQYF; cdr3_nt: TGTGCCAGCAGCGACCGGGCCCAGTCGCCCGAGCAGTACTTC
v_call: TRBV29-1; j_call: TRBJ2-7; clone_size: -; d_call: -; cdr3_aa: CSVEGARAYEQYF; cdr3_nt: TGCAGCGTTGAAGGGGCCAGGGCCTACGAGCAGTACTTC
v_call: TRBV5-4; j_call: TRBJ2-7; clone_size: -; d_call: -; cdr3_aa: CASSVGRGGSYEQYF; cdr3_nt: TGTGCCAGCAGCGTCGGGCGGGGAGGCTCCTACGAGCAGTACTTC
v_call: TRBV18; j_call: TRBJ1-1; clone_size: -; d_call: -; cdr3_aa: CASSYRDTEAFF; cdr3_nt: TGTGCCAGCTCGTACCGGGACACTGAAGCTTTCTTT
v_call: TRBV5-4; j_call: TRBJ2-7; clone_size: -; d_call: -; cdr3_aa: CASSLTSTTPYEQYF; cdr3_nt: TGTGCCAGCAGCTTGACTAGTACCACACCTTACGAGCAGTACTTC
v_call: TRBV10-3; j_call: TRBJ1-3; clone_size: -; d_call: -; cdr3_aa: CAIKGPGNTIYF; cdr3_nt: TGTGCCATCAAGGGTCCCGGAAACACCATATATTTT
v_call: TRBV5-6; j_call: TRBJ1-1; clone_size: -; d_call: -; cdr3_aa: CASSLGTPEAFF; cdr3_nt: TGTGCCAGCAGCTTAGGTACACCTGAAGCTTTCTTT
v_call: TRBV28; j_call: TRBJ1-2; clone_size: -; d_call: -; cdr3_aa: CASAPANYGYTF; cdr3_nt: TGTGCCAGCGCACCAGCTAACTATGGCTACACCTTC
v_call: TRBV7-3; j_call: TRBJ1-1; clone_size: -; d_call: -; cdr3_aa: CASSLSVNTEAFF; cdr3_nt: TGTGCCAGCAGCTTATCAGTGAACACTGAAGCTTTCTTT
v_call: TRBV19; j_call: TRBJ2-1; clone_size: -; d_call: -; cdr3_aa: CASSRRGNEQFF; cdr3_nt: TGTGCCAGTAGTAGGCGGGGTAATGAGCAGTTCTTC
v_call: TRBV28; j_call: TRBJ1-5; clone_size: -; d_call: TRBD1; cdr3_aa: CASSPRTGDNQPQHF; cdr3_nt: TGTGCCAGCAGTCCCCGGACAGGAGACAATCAGCCCCAGCATTTT
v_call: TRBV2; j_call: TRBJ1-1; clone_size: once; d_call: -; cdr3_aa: CASSVYEYTEAFF; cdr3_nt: TGTGCCAGCAGTGTTTACGAGTACACTGAAGCTTTCTTT
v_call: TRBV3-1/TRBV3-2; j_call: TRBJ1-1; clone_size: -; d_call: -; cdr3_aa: CASSQDEGDPNTEAFF; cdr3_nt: TGTGCCAGCAGCCAAGATGAGGGGGACCCGAACACTGAAGCTTTCTTT